The present T cell receptor (beta chain) was sequenced within a study of metastatic and nonmetastatic thyroid tumors. Through MiXCR, TCRdb re-clonotyped the PCR reads. The sample has roughly 20,000 clones; 20% to 25% are singletons. About this clone: The antigen is not known.

None of the patients had undergone any treatment ahead of thyroid surgery. Study-wide results and limits: Reportedly, malignant thyroid tumors had significantly higher TCR beta diversity than benign nodules, in blood and tumor.

Trimming took 4 bases from V and 3 from J, leaving 16 bases between them. The CDR3 is 15 amino acids. In germline, CDR1 is SGHKS, CDR2 YYEKEE (reference sequence). The sample was tumor tissue. The receptor was isolated from a male donor with papillary thyroid cancer or a benign thyroid nodule (not recorded which). Some clones in this sample may be carry-over from other donors' samples. The gene calls are TRBV5-5 and TRBJ2-5; D gene uncertain. CDR3 DNA: TGTGCCAGCAGCATGCCTCAGACATACGAAGAGACCCAGTACTTC. It translates to CASSMPQTYEETQYF.